These 8 T cell receptor beta chains were all obtained from the same sample, sequenced in a study of shared clonotypes between healthy human individuals. The data were produced by immunoSEQ multiplex PCR, yet TCRdb's version contains in-frame clones alone and is incomplete. The data show about half a million clones, 60% to 80% seen once. The sample comprised PBMCs. All receptors come from a woman in her thirties or forties in good health. Some clones in this sample may be carry-over from other donors' samples.

This clone was recorded many times. V is TRBV10-1 and J is TRBJ2-1; 10 bases are a match to TRBD2. Germline V lookup: CDR1 WNHNN, CDR2 SYGVQD (reference sequence). CDR3 length equals 15 residues. V trimming: 2 bases; J trimming: 9 bases; junction bases outside the gene matches: 7. The CDR3 region is CASSERLAGATEQFF. The DNA of the CDR3 is TGCGCCAGCAGTGAGCGCCTAGCGGGAGCAACTGAGCAGTTCTTC.

V is TRBV11-2 and J is TRBJ2-5; D gene ambiguous. The V end was cut by 0 bases, the J end by 2 bases, with 7 bases between. Looked up from germline, CDR1 is SGHAT and CDR2 is FQNNGV. This CDR3 region has 14 residues. CDR3 region: CASSLESKQETQYF. The CDR3 bases are TGTGCCAGCAGCTTAGAGAGCAAACAAGAGACCCAGTACTTC.

This chain uses TRBV4-1 with TRBJ2-7; TRBD1 matches 10 bases. CDR1 MGHRA and CDR2 YSYEKL come from the germline V gene. The CDR3 length is 14 residues. Germline trimming cut 2 bases from V and 5 bases from J; bases unmatched to any gene: 3. CDR3 nucleotides: TGCGCCAGCAGCCAAAGGACAGGGGGAGACGAGCAGTACTTC. This sequence encodes CASSQRTGGDEQYF.

This clone was seen at least ten times. The same CDR3 arises from other DNA sequences in this sample as well. The CDR3 DNA follows: TGTGCCAGCACCGTTAGCGGAGGGGACTACGAGCAGTACTTC. Residues: CASTVSGGDYEQYF. J is TRBJ2-7 and V is TRBV28, with D possibly TRBD2 on 6 matching bases. V gave up 7 bases and J gave up 3 bases, with 16 bases separating them. The CDR3 totals 14 residues. Per germline, CDR1 MDHEN and CDR2 SYDVKM.

V is TRBV28 and J is TRBJ1-5, with TRBD1 matching 7 bases. The CDR3 runs to 13 residues. Trimming took 10 bases from V and 4 from J; bases not matched to a gene: 7. Per the germline V gene, CDR1 is MDHEN and CDR2 is SYDVKM. The CDR3 reads CAITGTANQPQHF. CDR3 DNA sequence: TGTGCCATCACCGGGACAGCGAATCAGCCCCAGCATTTT.

As concerns this clone: A far larger clone is off by one base, so a read error is likely. The chain links TRBV30 to TRBJ1-1; D may be TRBD1 (6 bases). In germline, CDR1 is GTSNPN, CDR2 SVGIG (reference sequence). The CDR3 has 12 residues. V was shortened by 5 bases and J by 7 bases, with 14 bases between the two germline ends. CDR3 sequence: CAWGRQANEAFF. Here the CDR3 DNA reads TGTGCCTGGGGTAGACAGGCGAATGAAGCTTTCTTT.

The chain recombines TRBV14 with TRBJ2-3, with unresolved D. This CDR3 comprises 17 residues. V lost 0 bases, J lost 7 bases, and 20 bases lay in between. Germline values: CDR1 SGHDN, CDR2 FVKESK. The DNA for the CDR3 is TGTGCCAGCAGCCAAGATAGAGGATTGCTTAGGAGTCATACGCAGTATTTT. It translates to CASSQDRGLLRSHTQYF.

V and J are TRBV19 and TRBJ2-5; 8 bases match TRBD1. TRBJ2-7 explains the end of the DNA better; the J call may be wrong. CDR1 and CDR2 from the germline V gene are LNHDA and SQIVND (reference sequence). This CDR3 contains 14 residues. This CDR3 is CASSKDRAASEQYF. The CDR3, as DNA: TGTGCCAGTAGTAAGGACAGGGCGGCCTCCGAGCAGTACTTC.